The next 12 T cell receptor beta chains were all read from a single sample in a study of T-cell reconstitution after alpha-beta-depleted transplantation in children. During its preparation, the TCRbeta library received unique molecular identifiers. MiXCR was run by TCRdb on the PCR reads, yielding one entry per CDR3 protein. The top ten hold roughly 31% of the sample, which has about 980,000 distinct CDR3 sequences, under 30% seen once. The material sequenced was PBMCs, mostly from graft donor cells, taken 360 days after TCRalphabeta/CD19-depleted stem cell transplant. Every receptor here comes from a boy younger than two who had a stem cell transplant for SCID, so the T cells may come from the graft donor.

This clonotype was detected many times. In DNA, the CDR3 is TGCGCCAGCAGCGAAGGAAGCTCTGGGGCCAACGTCCTGACTTTC. Translated: CASSEGSSGANVLTF. The genes are TRBV5-1 and TRBJ2-6; D unresolved. V shed 4 bases and J shed 0 bases, with 8 bases lying between them. The CDR3 has 15 residues. The germline CDR1 and CDR2 sequences are SGHRS and YFSETQ.

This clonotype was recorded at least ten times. As DNA, the CDR3 is TGTGCCAGCAGGTCGGCAGGATCCAATCAGCCCCAGCATTTT. Protein: CASRSAGSNQPQHF. The genes are TRBV7-9 and TRBJ1-5; D remains unclear. The CDR3 has 14 amino acids. V was shortened by 6 bases and J by 3 bases, with 12 bases between the two germline ends. CDR1 is SEHNR and CDR2 is FQNEAQ in the germline V gene (reference sequence).

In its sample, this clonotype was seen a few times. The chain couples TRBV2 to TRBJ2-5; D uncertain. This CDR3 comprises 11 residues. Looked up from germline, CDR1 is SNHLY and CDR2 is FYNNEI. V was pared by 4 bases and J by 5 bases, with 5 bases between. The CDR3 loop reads CASSVLETQYF. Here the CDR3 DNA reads TGTGCCAGCAGTGTCCTGGAGACCCAGTACTTC.

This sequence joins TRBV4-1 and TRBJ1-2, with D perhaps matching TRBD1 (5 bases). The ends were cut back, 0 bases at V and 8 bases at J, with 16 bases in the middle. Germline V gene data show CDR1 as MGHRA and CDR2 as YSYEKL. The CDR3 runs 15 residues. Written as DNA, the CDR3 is TGCGCCAGCAGCCAAGATGTAGGGGCCGGGGGGGGCTACACCTTC. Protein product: CASSQDVGAGGGYTF.

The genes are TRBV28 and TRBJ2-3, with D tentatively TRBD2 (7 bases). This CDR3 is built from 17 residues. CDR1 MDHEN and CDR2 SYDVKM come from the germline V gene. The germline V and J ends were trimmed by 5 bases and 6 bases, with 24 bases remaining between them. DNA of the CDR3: TGTGCCAGCAGTACAAATTGGAGAGGGGGGGGCCTTGATACGCAGTATTTT. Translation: CASSTNWRGGGLDTQYF.

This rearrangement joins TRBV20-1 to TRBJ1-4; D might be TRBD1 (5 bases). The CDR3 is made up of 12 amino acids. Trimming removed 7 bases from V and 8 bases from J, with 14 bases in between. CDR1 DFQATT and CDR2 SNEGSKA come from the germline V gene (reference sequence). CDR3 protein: CSVVKGKEKLFF. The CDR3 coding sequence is TGCAGTGTGGTGAAGGGGAAGGAAAAACTGTTTTTT.

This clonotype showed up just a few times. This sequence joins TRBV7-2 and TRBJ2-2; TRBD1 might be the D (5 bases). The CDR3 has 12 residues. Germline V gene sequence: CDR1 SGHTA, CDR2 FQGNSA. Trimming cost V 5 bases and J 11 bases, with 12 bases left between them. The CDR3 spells CASSRGRGELFF. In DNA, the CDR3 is TGTGCCAGCAGCCGCGGAAGGGGTGAGCTGTTTTTT.

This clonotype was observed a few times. The CDR3 DNA reads as TGTGCCAGCAGCTTGCGGTTGCGGGGGAGCACAGATACGCAGTATTTT. Protein: CASSLRLRGSTDTQYF. This chain connects TRBV5-5 to TRBJ2-3, with TRBD2 matching 7 bases. This CDR3 spans 16 amino acids. V lost 1 base, J lost 0 bases, and 5 bases stayed unmatched. Germline CDR1 is SGHKS and CDR2 is YYEKEE (reference sequence).

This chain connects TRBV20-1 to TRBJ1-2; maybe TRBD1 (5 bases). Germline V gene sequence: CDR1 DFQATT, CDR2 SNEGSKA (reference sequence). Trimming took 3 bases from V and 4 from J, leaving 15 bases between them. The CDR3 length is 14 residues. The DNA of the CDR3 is TGCAGTGCTAGCGGGCTCCGGGGGGGCTATGGCTACACCTTC. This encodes CSASGLRGGYGYTF.

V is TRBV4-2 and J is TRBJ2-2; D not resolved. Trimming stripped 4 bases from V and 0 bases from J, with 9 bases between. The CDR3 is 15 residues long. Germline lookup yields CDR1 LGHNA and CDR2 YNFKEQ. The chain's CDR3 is CASSRGVSNTGELFF. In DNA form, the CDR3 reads TGTGCCAGCAGCCGCGGCGTTTCGAACACCGGGGAGCTGTTTTTT.

The chain's CDR3 is CATSRDNHNEQFF. The CDR3 region has the DNA TGTGCCACCAGCAGAGATAATCACAATGAGCAGTTCTTC. The genes are TRBV15 and TRBJ2-1; the D is unclear. CDR3 length equals 13 residues. The ends were cut back, 0 bases at V and 5 bases at J, with 5 bases in the middle. Germline assignment: CDR1 LNHNV and CDR2 YYDKDF (reference sequence).

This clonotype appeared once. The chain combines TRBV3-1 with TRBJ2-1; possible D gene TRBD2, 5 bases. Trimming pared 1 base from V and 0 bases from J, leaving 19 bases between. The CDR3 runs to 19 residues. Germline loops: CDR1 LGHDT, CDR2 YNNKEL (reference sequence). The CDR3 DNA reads TGTGCCAGCAGCCAAGTAGCCACTAGTAATTTCCGCTCCTACAATGAGCAGTTCTTC. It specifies CASSQVATSNFRSYNEQFF.